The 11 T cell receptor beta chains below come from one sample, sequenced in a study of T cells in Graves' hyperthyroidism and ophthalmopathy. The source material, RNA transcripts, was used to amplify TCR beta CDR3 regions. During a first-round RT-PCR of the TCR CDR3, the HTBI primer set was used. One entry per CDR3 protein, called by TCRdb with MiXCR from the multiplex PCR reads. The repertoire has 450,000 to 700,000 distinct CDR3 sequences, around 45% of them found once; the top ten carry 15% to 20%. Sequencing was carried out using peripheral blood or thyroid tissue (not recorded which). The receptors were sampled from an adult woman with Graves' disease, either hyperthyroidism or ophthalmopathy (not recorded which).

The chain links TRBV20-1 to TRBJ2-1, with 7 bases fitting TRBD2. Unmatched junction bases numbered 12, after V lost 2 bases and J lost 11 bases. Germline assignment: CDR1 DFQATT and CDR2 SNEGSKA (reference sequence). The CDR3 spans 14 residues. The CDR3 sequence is CSARSGALAEKQFF. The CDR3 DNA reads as TGCAGTGCTAGATCCGGGGCTCTAGCGGAGAAGCAGTTCTTC.

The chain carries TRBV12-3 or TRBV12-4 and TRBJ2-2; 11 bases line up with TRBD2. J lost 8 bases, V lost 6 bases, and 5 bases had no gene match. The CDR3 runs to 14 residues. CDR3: CASRTTSGTGELFF. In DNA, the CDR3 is TGTGCCAGCAGGACGACTAGCGGGACGGGGGAGCTGTTTTTT.

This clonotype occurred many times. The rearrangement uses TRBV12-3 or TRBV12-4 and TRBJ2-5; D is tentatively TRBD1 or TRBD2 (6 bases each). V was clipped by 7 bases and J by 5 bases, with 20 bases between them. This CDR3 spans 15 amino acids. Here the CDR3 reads CASTSQGGTAETQYF. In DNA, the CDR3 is TGTGCCAGCACCTCGCAAGGGGGGACGGCGGAGACCCAGTACTTC.

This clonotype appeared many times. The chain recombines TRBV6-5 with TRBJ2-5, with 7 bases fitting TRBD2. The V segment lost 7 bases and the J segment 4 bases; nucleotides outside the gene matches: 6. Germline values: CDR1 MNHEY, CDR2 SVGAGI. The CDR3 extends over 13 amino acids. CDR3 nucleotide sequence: TGTGCCAGCACCACGTCGGGGGGAGAGACCCAGTACTTC. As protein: CASTTSGGETQYF.

CDR3 coding DNA: TGTGCCAGCAGCCGTGGTACATTCGGGGCCAACGTCCTGACTTTC. Amino acid sequence: CASSRGTFGANVLTF. This rearrangement joins TRBV13 to TRBJ2-6, with D unresolved. Germline V gene lookup returns CDR1 PRHDT and CDR2 FYEKMQ (reference sequence). The CDR3 runs to 15 residues. V was shortened by 5 bases and J by 4 bases, with 12 bases between the two germline ends.

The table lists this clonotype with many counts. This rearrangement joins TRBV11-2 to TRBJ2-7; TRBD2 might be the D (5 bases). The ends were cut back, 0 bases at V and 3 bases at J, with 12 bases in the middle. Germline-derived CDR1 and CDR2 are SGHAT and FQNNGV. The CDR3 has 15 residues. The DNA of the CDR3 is TGTGCCAGCAGCTTAGATGAGCAGCGGAGCTACGAGCAGTACTTC. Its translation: CASSLDEQRSYEQYF.

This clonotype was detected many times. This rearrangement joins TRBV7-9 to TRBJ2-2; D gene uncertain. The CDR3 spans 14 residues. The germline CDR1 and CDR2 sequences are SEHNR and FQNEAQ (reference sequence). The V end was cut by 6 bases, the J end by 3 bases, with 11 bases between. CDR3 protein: CASRDGSDTGELFF. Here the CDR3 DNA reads TGTGCCAGCAGGGACGGATCCGACACCGGGGAGCTGTTTTTT.

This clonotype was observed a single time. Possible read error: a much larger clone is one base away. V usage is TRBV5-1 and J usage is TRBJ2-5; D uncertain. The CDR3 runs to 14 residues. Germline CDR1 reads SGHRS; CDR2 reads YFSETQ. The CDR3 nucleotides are TGCGCCAGCAGCTTGATCAGCGAACAAGAGGCCCAGTACTTC. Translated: CASSLISEQEAQYF.

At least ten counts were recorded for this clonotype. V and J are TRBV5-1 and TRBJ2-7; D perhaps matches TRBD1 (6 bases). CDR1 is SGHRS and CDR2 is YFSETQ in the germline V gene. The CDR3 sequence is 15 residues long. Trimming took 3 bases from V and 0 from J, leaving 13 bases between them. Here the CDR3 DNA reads TGCGCCAGCAGCTGGGGACAAGGGCGCTCCTACGAGCAGTACTTC. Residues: CASSWGQGRSYEQYF. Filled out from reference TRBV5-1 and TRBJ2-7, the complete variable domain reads KAGVTQTPRYLIKTRGQQVTLSCSPISGHRSVSWYQQTPGQGLQFLFEYFSETQRNKGNFPGRFSGRQFSNSRSEMNVSTLELGDSALYLCASSWGQGRSYEQYFGPGTRLTVT.

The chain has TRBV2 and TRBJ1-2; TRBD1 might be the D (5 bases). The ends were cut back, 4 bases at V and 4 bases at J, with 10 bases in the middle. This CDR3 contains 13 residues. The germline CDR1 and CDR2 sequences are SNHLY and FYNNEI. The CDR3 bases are TGTGCCAGCAGTGGCGTCGGGGGCTATGGCTACACCTTC. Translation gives CASSGVGGYGYTF.

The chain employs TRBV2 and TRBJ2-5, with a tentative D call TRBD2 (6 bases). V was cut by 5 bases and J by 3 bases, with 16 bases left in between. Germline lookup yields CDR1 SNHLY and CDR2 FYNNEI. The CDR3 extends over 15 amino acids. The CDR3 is CASSPRDGGKETQYF. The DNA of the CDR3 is TGTGCCAGCAGTCCCCGGGACGGAGGGAAAGAGACCCAGTACTTC.